A selection of T cell receptor beta chains follows, all from one sample in a study of T-cell reconstitution after alpha-beta-depleted transplantation in children. Each CDR3 protein is one row after TCRdb ran MiXCR on the PCR reads. In the table there are some 520,000 distinct CDR3 sequences, around a third of which are singletons. The sequencing here drew on PBMCs from the stem cell graft donor, taken from the stem cell graft. Receptor source: a human donor who donated a stem cell graft to a child with aplastic anemia. Each CDR3 is given with its conserved first and last residue. The D gene is left open where the match is weak. Some rows mark clone size as missing; the rest say once, few, many or name a class of expanded clone.

cdr3_nt cdr3_aa v_call d_call clone_size j_call
TGTGCCAGCAGCTTAGGGGGGATATATCAAGAGACCCAGTACTTC CASSLGGIYQETQYF TRBV7-2 - - TRBJ2-5
TGCAGCGCCCTTTGGGAGACCCAGTACTTC CSALWETQYF TRBV29-1 - - TRBJ2-5
TGCAGCTCACAGGGGAGAAACACTGAAGCTTTCTTT CSSQGRNTEAFF TRBV29-1 TRBD1 few TRBJ1-1
TGTGCCTGGAGTGTACAAGTTAGGACTGAAGCTTTCTTT CAWSVQVRTEAFF TRBV30 - few TRBJ1-1
TGTGCCAGCAGTTACTCGAGCAATCAGCCCCAGCATTTT CASSYSSNQPQHF TRBV6-2/TRBV6-3 - many TRBJ1-5
TGTGCCAGCAGCTTAGGGACCCGGGACGGAGATAATTCACCCCTCCACTTT CASSLGTRDGDNSPLHF TRBV7-8 - few TRBJ1-6
TGCAGTGCTAGAGATCCTGGTAGCGGGAGTTCGAAGACGCAGTATTTT CSARDPGSGSSKTQYF TRBV20-1 TRBD2 - TRBJ2-3
TGCAGTGCTAGGGATAGTCGGGCCCTCTCGAACCACGAGCAGTACTTC CSARDSRALSNHEQYF TRBV20-1 - few TRBJ2-7
TGCAGTGCTCGGAGAGGGGTTAGCGGGAGCTCCTACAATGAGCAGTTCTTC CSARRGVSGSSYNEQFF TRBV20-1 TRBD2 few TRBJ2-1
TGTGCCAGCAGTTTATCAGAAGGAGAAAACATTCAGTACTTC CASSLSEGENIQYF TRBV27 - - TRBJ2-4
TGCAGTGCTTCCAACTCCGGGGGGCCTGAAGCTTTCTTT CSASNSGGPEAFF TRBV20-1 - many TRBJ1-1
TGTGCCAGCAGCGGGGCGGGACTTGAACACTACGAGCAGTACTTC CASSGAGLEHYEQYF TRBV5-6 - few TRBJ2-7
TGTGCCAGCAGCTTAGCTCCGGACATCCCCCCTGAAGCTTTCTTT CASSLAPDIPPEAFF TRBV7-6 - few TRBJ1-1
TGTGCCATCAGTGAGTCGATACAGCGGGGTCCTACCGGGGAGCTGTTTTTT CAISESIQRGPTGELFF TRBV10-3 TRBD2 - TRBJ2-2
TGCGCCAGCGCGGGAGGGCCTGAATCGGAGACCCAGTACTTC CASAGGPESETQYF TRBV5-1 TRBD2 few TRBJ2-5
TGTGCCAGCAGTTTAAGGACGGCTTCCTACGAGCAGTACTTC CASSLRTASYEQYF TRBV12-3/TRBV12-4 - - TRBJ2-7
TGCAGCGTGGGACAGGGACGTAATCAGCCCCAGCATTTT CSVGQGRNQPQHF TRBV20-1 TRBD1 - TRBJ1-5
TGTGCCTGGAGTGTAGGGACTAGCGGGAGTGGAGATACGCAGTATTTT CAWSVGTSGSGDTQYF TRBV30 TRBD2 few TRBJ2-3
TGTGCCAGCAGCTATCCCACTAGCGGGGCGAACACCGGGGAGCTGTTTTTT CASSYPTSGANTGELFF TRBV2 TRBD2 - TRBJ2-2
TGTGCCAGCAGCTTAATGGGCCTAGCGGGAGTCCCCTCCGAGCAGTACTTC CASSLMGLAGVPSEQYF TRBV11-1 TRBD2 few TRBJ2-7
TGTGCCAGCAGCTGGCTGCCGACTAGCGGGAGGGCCTCCTACAATGAGCAGTTCTTC CASSWLPTSGRASYNEQFF TRBV11-2 TRBD2 - TRBJ2-1
TGTGCCAGCAGTTCCCTCTCAACCGGGGCGTATGGCTACACCTTC CASSSLSTGAYGYTF TRBV27 - once TRBJ1-2
TGCGCCAGCAGTTTCGGACAGGGGCTGGGCAATGAGCAGTTCTTC CASSFGQGLGNEQFF TRBV4-1 TRBD1 - TRBJ2-1
TGTGCCAGCAGTTCTTCTTTGGACAGGCCCAGAAGGACCCAGCATTTT CASSSSLDRPRRTQHF TRBV12-3/TRBV12-4 TRBD1 - TRBJ1-5
TGCGCCAGCAGCCAAGACTGGTCCTCAGGGGGATTCACAGATACGCAGTATTTT CASSQDWSSGGFTDTQYF TRBV4-1 TRBD1 - TRBJ2-3
TGCGCCAGCAGCCAAGATTGGGGAGGTCAGGGGACCCAGTACTTC CASSQDWGGQGTQYF TRBV4-3 - - TRBJ2-5
TGTGCCAGCAGCTTAGTTGGGCTAGACGGCGATGAGCAGTTCTTC CASSLVGLDGDEQFF TRBV7-9 - - TRBJ2-1
TGCGCCAGCAATTGGGAGACGAACACTGAAGCTTTCTTT CASNWETNTEAFF TRBV5-1 - - TRBJ1-1
TGTGCCAGCAGTTACCGCCCCCGGGGTTATTCCAACACTGAAGCTTTCTTT CASSYRPRGYSNTEAFF TRBV12-3/TRBV12-4 - - TRBJ1-1
TGTGCCAGCAGTCCGAGGCTCTGGGGGAGTAATGAAAAACTGTTTTTT CASSPRLWGSNEKLFF TRBV27 - - TRBJ1-4
TGTGCCAGCAGCTTCCCGACTAGCGGAGCCGGGGAGCTGTTTTTT CASSFPTSGAGELFF TRBV7-2 TRBD2 - TRBJ2-2
TGTGCCAGCAGCTCGGGACAGGGGCCTGGTGGGACTGAAGCTTTCTTT CASSSGQGPGGTEAFF TRBV4-2 TRBD1 few TRBJ1-1
TGCGCCAGCAGCCAAGATCTAAGGGGCTACTCTGGGGCCAACGTCCTGACTTTC CASSQDLRGYSGANVLTF TRBV4-3 - - TRBJ2-6
TGCAGCGCCACTGAGGTTCGGGGGCCTCATGGCTACACCTTC CSATEVRGPHGYTF TRBV29-1 - few TRBJ1-2